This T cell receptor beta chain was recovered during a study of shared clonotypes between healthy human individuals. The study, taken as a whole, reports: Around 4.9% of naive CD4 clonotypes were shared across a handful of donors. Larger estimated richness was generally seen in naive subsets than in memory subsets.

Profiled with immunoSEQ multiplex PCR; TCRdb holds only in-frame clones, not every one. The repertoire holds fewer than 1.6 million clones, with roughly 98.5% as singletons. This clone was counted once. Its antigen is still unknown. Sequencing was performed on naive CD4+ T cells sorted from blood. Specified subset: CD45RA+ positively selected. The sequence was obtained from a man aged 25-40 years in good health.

In nucleotides, the CDR3 is TGTGCCAGCAGTGCCGGGGAGATTAGCGGCTACACCTTC. It translates to CASSAGEISGYTF. The rearrangement joins TRBV2 to TRBJ1-2; D unresolved. Germline CDR1 SNHLY, CDR2 FYNNEI. Trimming took 4 bases from V and 8 from J, leaving 14 bases between them. The CDR3 contains 13 residues.